This entry features one T cell receptor beta chain sequence. These data originate in a study of T-cell memory formation after mild COVID-19. In TCRdb, the 5' RACE reads were re-called with MiXCR into one record per CDR3 protein. The sample consists of around 410,000 distinct CDR3 sequences, about 22% of them appearing once. Trimming removed 3 bases from V and 4 bases from J, with 10 bases in between. The CDR3 runs to 14 residues. The germline CDR1 and CDR2 sequences are LGHNA and YSLEER. The source is an adult woman who had mild COVID-19 (a few samples of this study predate the infection). Cell type and time point are not known. The V and J genes are TRBV4-3 and TRBJ2-1; possible D gene TRBD2, 5 bases. Sequencing was done on a sample of PBMCs or a T cell subset sorted from them (not recorded which). The chain's CDR3 is CASSHDPGYNEQFF. The CDR3 DNA reads as TGCGCCAGCAGCCATGACCCGGGGTACAATGAGCAGTTCTTC.